Detailed here is one TCR beta chain. The data originate from a study of blood T cell repertoires in COVID-19. Study background: From T cells, B-cell-depleted T cells, or PBMCs came the material, which was cDNA or gDNA.

Some clones are missing from TCRdb's copy, which holds only in-frame ones; the method was immunoSEQ multiplex PCR. Here the sample spans fewer than 350,000 clones, around 88% being singletons. The receptor comes from a woman between 25 and 40 years old who had recovered from COVID-19. The sample taken for sequencing was peripheral blood.

The CDR3: CAWSTVGSYYSNQPQHF. CDR3 sequence (DNA): TGTGCCTGGAGTACCGTGGGTAGCTACTATAGCAATCAGCCCCAGCATTTT. This sequence joins TRBV30 and TRBJ1-5; D gene ambiguous. This CDR3 has 17 amino acids. The germline V and J ends were trimmed by 2 bases and 0 bases, with 17 bases remaining between them. Per germline, CDR1 GTSNPN and CDR2 SVGIG (reference sequence).